This is a list of T cell receptor beta chains from one sample in a study of Graves' ophthalmopathy and Graves' hyperthyroidism. TCRdb analysed the multiplex PCR reads with MiXCR anew, one entry per CDR3 protein. The data show 1 million to 1.3 million distinct CDR3 sequences, with about 36% seen just once and around 10% held by the top ten. The material sequenced was peripheral blood or thyroid tissue (not recorded which). These receptors originate from an adult man with Graves' hyperthyroidism. Both conserved end residues are part of each CDR3. The D gene is left open where the match is weak. The listing skips clone size in some rows; elsewhere it reads once, few, many or a size class.

cdr3_length: 13; j_call: TRBJ1-1; clone_size: once; d_call: .; v_call: TRBV25-1; cdr3_nt: TGTGCCAGCAGTGATTGGGCAACCACTGAAGCTTTCTTT; cdr3_aa: CASSDWATTEAFF
cdr3_length: 13; j_call: TRBJ1-1; clone_size: .; d_call: TRBD1; v_call: TRBV29-1; cdr3_nt: TGCAGCGTTGAGAGGGGGCAAGGCACTGAAGCTTTCTTT; cdr3_aa: CSVERGQGTEAFF
cdr3_length: 15; j_call: TRBJ2-7; clone_size: few; d_call: .; v_call: TRBV19; cdr3_nt: TGTGCCAGCCGTTCCCACTGGGACTTTACCCGGGAGCAGTACTTC; cdr3_aa: CASRSHWDFTREQYF
cdr3_length: 11; j_call: TRBJ2-2; clone_size: few; d_call: .; v_call: TRBV24-1; cdr3_nt: TGTGCCACCTCTCACGGGTGGGAGCTGTTTTTT; cdr3_aa: CATSHGWELFF
cdr3_length: 14; j_call: TRBJ2-5; clone_size: .; d_call: TRBD1; v_call: TRBV5-1; cdr3_nt: TGCGCCAGCAGCCCCAGGACAGGGTCGGAGGCCCAGTACTTC; cdr3_aa: CASSPRTGSEAQYF
cdr3_length: 13; j_call: TRBJ2-2; clone_size: .; d_call: TRBD2; v_call: TRBV29-1; cdr3_nt: TGCAGCGTGATAGCGGGAGTTGACGGGGAGCTGTTTTTT; cdr3_aa: CSVIAGVDGELFF
cdr3_length: 16; j_call: TRBJ1-5; clone_size: many; d_call: .; v_call: TRBV20-1; cdr3_nt: TGCAGTGCTAGGGACCCTGGACGGACGAGCAATCAGCCCCAGCATTTT; cdr3_aa: CSARDPGRTSNQPQHF
cdr3_length: 16; j_call: TRBJ1-1; clone_size: few; d_call: .; v_call: TRBV3-1; cdr3_nt: TGTGCCAGCAGCCAAGGGTTGTCAGGACAGAACACTGAAGCTTTCTTT; cdr3_aa: CASSQGLSGQNTEAFF
cdr3_length: 15; j_call: TRBJ2-2; clone_size: few; d_call: .; v_call: TRBV6-6; cdr3_nt: TGTGCCAGCAGTTACTCGCCGGTGGAAACCGGGGAGCTGTTTTTT; cdr3_aa: CASSYSPVETGELFF
cdr3_length: 13; j_call: TRBJ1-2; clone_size: once; d_call: .; v_call: TRBV20-1; cdr3_nt: TGCAGTGCTAGCCCTACAGTGACCTATGGCTACACCTTC; cdr3_aa: CSASPTVTYGYTF
cdr3_length: 15; j_call: TRBJ2-7; clone_size: few; d_call: .; v_call: TRBV4-3; cdr3_nt: TGCGCCAGCAGCCAAGATTTCCAGGGTTCCTACGAGCAGTACTTC; cdr3_aa: CASSQDFQGSYEQYF
cdr3_length: 16; j_call: TRBJ2-2; clone_size: .; d_call: TRBD2; v_call: TRBV7-3; cdr3_nt: TGTGCCAGCAGCTTTGGACTAGCGGGAAACACCGGGGAGCTGTTTTTT; cdr3_aa: CASSFGLAGNTGELFF
cdr3_length: 15; j_call: TRBJ1-5; clone_size: few; d_call: TRBD1; v_call: TRBV5-5; cdr3_nt: TGTGCCAGCAGCCCGGACAGGGTTGAGAATCAGCCCCAGCATTTT; cdr3_aa: CASSPDRVENQPQHF
cdr3_length: 12; j_call: TRBJ2-7; clone_size: few; d_call: TRBD2; v_call: TRBV6-5; cdr3_nt: TGTGCCGTCCATAGCGGGGCCTACGAGCAGTACTTC; cdr3_aa: CAVHSGAYEQYF
cdr3_length: 15; j_call: TRBJ2-7; clone_size: many; d_call: .; v_call: TRBV20-1; cdr3_nt: TGCAGTGCTCCAGGGGCAGGGAAGGTCTTTTACGAGCAGTACTTC; cdr3_aa: CSAPGAGKVFYEQYF
cdr3_length: 13; j_call: TRBJ1-2; clone_size: .; d_call: .; v_call: TRBV20-1; cdr3_nt: TGCAGTACCTTCGTCAGCATTAACTATGGCTACACCTTC; cdr3_aa: CSTFVSINYGYTF
cdr3_length: 16; j_call: TRBJ2-6; clone_size: many; d_call: .; v_call: TRBV7-2; cdr3_nt: TGTGCCAGCAGCTTTCGCAGGGTTGCTGGGGCCAACGTCCTGACTTTC; cdr3_aa: CASSFRRVAGANVLTF
cdr3_length: 17; j_call: TRBJ2-7; clone_size: .; d_call: TRBD2; v_call: TRBV28; cdr3_nt: TGTGCCAGCAGTTTTGGGGGACTAGCGAGGAGCTCCTACGAGCAGTACTTC; cdr3_aa: CASSFGGLARSSYEQYF
cdr3_length: 16; j_call: TRBJ1-4; clone_size: few; d_call: .; v_call: TRBV19; cdr3_nt: TGTGCCAGTAGTATTGAGGGGTTCGGCACTAATGAAAAACTGTTTTTT; cdr3_aa: CASSIEGFGTNEKLFF
cdr3_length: 14; j_call: TRBJ1-2; clone_size: .; d_call: .; v_call: TRBV10-2; cdr3_nt: TGCGCCAGCAGTGAGCCGGACAGTTTTAGAGGCTACACCTTC; cdr3_aa: CASSEPDSFRGYTF
cdr3_length: 13; j_call: TRBJ1-1; clone_size: many; d_call: .; v_call: TRBV15; cdr3_nt: TGTGCCACCAGCGGAGGGTTGGTCACTGAAGCTTTCTTT; cdr3_aa: CATSGGLVTEAFF
cdr3_length: 15; j_call: TRBJ2-7; clone_size: .; d_call: .; v_call: TRBV10-2; cdr3_nt: TGTGCCAGCAGTGAAGCGGGCAGGAAAGCTTACGAGCAGTACTTC; cdr3_aa: CASSEAGRKAYEQYF
cdr3_length: 11; j_call: TRBJ1-2; clone_size: once; d_call: .; v_call: TRBV19; cdr3_nt: TGTGCCAGTAGGGGTTTTTATGGCTACACCTTC; cdr3_aa: CASRGFYGYTF
cdr3_length: 12; j_call: TRBJ2-7; clone_size: few; d_call: .; v_call: TRBV29-1; cdr3_nt: TGCAGCGTTGTGTCGGTGGAGTACGAGCAGTACTTC; cdr3_aa: CSVVSVEYEQYF
cdr3_length: 11; j_call: TRBJ1-1; clone_size: .; d_call: .; v_call: TRBV29-1; cdr3_nt: TGCAGCGCTATACTCTACACTGAAGCCTTCTTT; cdr3_aa: CSAILYTEAFF
cdr3_length: 15; j_call: TRBJ1-2; clone_size: .; d_call: TRBD1; v_call: TRBV10-2; cdr3_nt: TGCGCCAGCAGTTTACCGGGACAGGATACTTATGACTACACCTTC; cdr3_aa: CASSLPGQDTYDYTF
cdr3_length: 15; j_call: TRBJ1-3; clone_size: once; d_call: TRBD1; v_call: TRBV5-1; cdr3_nt: TGCGCCAGCAGCTTGGAGACAGGGGCTGGAAACACCATATATTTT; cdr3_aa: CASSLETGAGNTIYF
cdr3_length: 15; j_call: TRBJ1-5; clone_size: .; d_call: .; v_call: TRBV19; cdr3_nt: TGTGCCAGTAGTGAGAACAGGGACACAGCTCAGCCCCAGCATTTT; cdr3_aa: CASSENRDTAQPQHF
cdr3_length: 15; j_call: TRBJ2-7; clone_size: many; d_call: TRBD1; v_call: TRBV7-9; cdr3_nt: TGTGCCAGCAGCTACCCGACAGGGGAGGATTACGAGCAGTACTTC; cdr3_aa: CASSYPTGEDYEQYF
cdr3_length: 18; j_call: TRBJ1-5; clone_size: few; d_call: .; v_call: TRBV4-1; cdr3_nt: TGCGCCAGCAGCCTCAAGGGGACGTCCTTAGCCGGCAATCAGCCCCAGCATTTT; cdr3_aa: CASSLKGTSLAGNQPQHF
cdr3_length: 14; j_call: TRBJ2-2; clone_size: few; d_call: .; v_call: TRBV10-1; cdr3_nt: TGCGCCAGCAGTGAGACAGAATTCCCCGGGGAGCTGTTTTTT; cdr3_aa: CASSETEFPGELFF
cdr3_length: 14; j_call: TRBJ1-2; clone_size: .; d_call: .; v_call: TRBV30; cdr3_nt: TGTGCCTGGAGTACCCAGACAGGAGCCCTAGGCTACACCTTC; cdr3_aa: CAWSTQTGALGYTF